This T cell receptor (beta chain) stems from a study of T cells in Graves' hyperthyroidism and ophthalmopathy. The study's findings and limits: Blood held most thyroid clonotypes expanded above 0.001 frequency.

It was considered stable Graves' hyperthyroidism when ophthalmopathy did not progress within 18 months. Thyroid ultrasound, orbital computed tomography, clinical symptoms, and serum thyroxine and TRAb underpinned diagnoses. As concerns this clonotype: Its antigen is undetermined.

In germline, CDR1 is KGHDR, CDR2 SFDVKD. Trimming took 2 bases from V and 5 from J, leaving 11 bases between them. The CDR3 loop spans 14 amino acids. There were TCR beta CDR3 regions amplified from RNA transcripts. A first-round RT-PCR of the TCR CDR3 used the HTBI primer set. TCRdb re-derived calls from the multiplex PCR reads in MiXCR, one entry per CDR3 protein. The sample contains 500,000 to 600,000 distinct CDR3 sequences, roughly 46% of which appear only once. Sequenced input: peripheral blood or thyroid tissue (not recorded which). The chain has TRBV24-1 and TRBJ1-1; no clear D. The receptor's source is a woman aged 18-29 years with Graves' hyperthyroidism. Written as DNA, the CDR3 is TGTGCCACCAGTGATTACGCTAGCGGGACTGAAGCTTTCTTT. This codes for CATSDYASGTEAFF.